The clone carrying this TCR beta chain counts as medium-sized (0.01 to 0.1%). Its antigen remains unknown. The time point denotes: sample taken at primary tumor resection. Donation came from roughly 72 patients with untreated early-stage non-small cell lung cancer. Unsorted tumor, nontumor lung tissue or cryopreserved PBMC supplied the whole RNA. The source of the sample is a study of spatial heterogeneity in lung cancer. Study information: There were consistently more beta-chain sequences detected than alpha-chain sequences. Study outcomes and limitations: Tumors with more nonsynonymous mutations had more expanded intratumoral alpha and beta TCRs.

The CDR3 consists of 13 residues. Germline loops: CDR1 ENHRY, CDR2 SYGVKD. Trimming pared 4 bases from V and 5 bases from J, leaving 11 bases between. A single record per CDR3 protein comes from TCRdb applying MiXCR to the 5' RACE reads. The sample includes 3,500 to 4,000 distinct CDR3 sequences, less than 5.5% of them seen just once. Sequences were derived from lung tumor tissue, sampled at surgery. The chain links TRBV10-3 to TRBJ1-1, with D hard to call. The sequence came from a female donor with early-stage non-small cell lung cancer. CDR3 region: CAISASVLTEAFF. The CDR3 nucleotides read TGTGCCATCAGTGCATCAGTTTTGACTGAAGCTTTCTTT.